The clone carrying this T cell receptor beta chain is medium-sized (0.01 to 0.1%) in the sample. These data are taken from a study of T cells after somatic rescue of genetic block. Sequencing used immunoSEQ multiplex PCR; TCRdb keeps in-frame clones, though not all of them. The sample holds approximately 14,000 clones, approximately 70% seen once. Germline assignment: CDR1 SGHRS and CDR2 YFSETQ. V gave up 0 bases and J gave up 8 bases; unmatched junction bases: 7. The CDR3 length is 15 residues. Sequenced material: peripheral blood mononuclear cells (PBMCs). The receptor's source is a boy aged 5-17 years. The chain employs TRBV5-1 and TRBJ1-2; 10 bases are shared with TRBD1. This CDR3 is CASSLATGTGAGYTF. The CDR3 coding sequence is TGCGCCAGCAGCTTGGCGACGGGGACAGGGGCCGGCTACACCTTC.